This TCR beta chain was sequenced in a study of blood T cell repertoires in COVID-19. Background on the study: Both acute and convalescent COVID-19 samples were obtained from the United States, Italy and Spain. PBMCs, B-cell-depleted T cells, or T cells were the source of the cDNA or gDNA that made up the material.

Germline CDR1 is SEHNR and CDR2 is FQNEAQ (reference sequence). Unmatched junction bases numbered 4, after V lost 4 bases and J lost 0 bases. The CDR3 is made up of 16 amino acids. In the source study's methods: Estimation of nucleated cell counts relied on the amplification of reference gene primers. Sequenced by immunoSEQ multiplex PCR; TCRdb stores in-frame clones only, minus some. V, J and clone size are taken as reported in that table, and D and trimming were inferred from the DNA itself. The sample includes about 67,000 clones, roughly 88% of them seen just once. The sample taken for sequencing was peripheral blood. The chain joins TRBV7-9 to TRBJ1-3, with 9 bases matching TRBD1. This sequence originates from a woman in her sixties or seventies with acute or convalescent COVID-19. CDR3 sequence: CASSWTGDVSGNTIYF. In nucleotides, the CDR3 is TGTGCCAGCAGCTGGACAGGGGACGTCTCTGGAAACACCATATATTTT. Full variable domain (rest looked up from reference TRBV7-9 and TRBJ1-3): DTGVSQNPRHKITKRGQNVTFRCDPISEHNRLYWYRQTLGQGPEFLTYFQNEAQLEKSRLLSDRFSAERPKGSFSTLEIQRTEQGDSAMYLCASSWTGDVSGNTIYFGEGSWLTVV.